Listed here is a single T cell receptor beta chain. The antigen it binds to is not known. Nothing much larger sits one base from this clone, and base qualities are not available. These data originate in a study of shared clonotypes between healthy human individuals (dated by TCRdb to 2020 to 2022). Study-wide context: A few men and two women, aged 18 to 49 years, made up the cohort. For each donor, CD4 naive and CD4 memory were each given three plates, CD8 naive was given two plates, and CD8 memory was given one plate. To estimate repertoire size and how much clonotype sharing occurs between individuals, the study deeply sequenced the blood TCR repertoires of roughly 5 healthy adults. Different laboratories and diverse techniques were used to prepare libraries and sequence TCR repertoires, to increase sequencing depth and limit assay-specific biases. Between about 0.94 and 8.9 billion PBMCs per donor were obtained by leukapheresis.

For the CD8 naive samples, CD45RO-negative cells were positively selected for CCR7, yielding a CD45RA+CCR7+ population from which TemRA cells were excluded. Donors were healthy HIV-negative adults with no recently reported acute infections or vaccinations. All donors were Caucasian adults living in Nashville, Tennessee, USA. Blood was collected by leukapheresis, and PBMCs were isolated by Ficoll-Histopaque density gradient centrifugation and then cryopreserved in liquid nitrogen vapor phase. Analytical flow cytometry was used to check the purity and quantity of every magnetically sorted T cell population. Genomic DNA was isolated from each sorted fraction and quantified by UV absorbance on a Nanodrop 2000c. The junction shows trimming of 7 bases on V and 1 base on J, and the gene matches do not reach 5 bases of it. The CDR3 runs 15 amino acids, cysteine and phenylalanine included. Left in the record is the CDR3 DNA by itself, 45 bases read in frame from the first base. Per the germline V gene (reference sequence), MNHEY is the CDR1 and SMNVEV is the CDR2.

Using the deep immunoSEQ assay, multiplex PCR amplified TCR CDR3 regions from genomic DNA. For each cell subset, the extracted genomic DNA was distributed evenly across all wells of several immunoSEQ 96-well plates, and each plate served as one replicate. For sorted subsets, roughly 0.2 ug genomic DNA, equal to tens of thousands of T cell genomes, was loaded into each replicate PCR. The purified libraries were quantified using a Qubit 3.0 fluorometer, sized with a Bioanalyzer 2100, and then quantified again using the KAPA Library Quantification kit. Each immunoSEQ 96-well plate was sequenced on its own single-read 150-cycle Illumina NextSeq 550 flow cell. Concerning the study's data processing: Because only junctional sequences without quality scores were contained in the immunoSEQ output, filtering matching that applied to full-length reads could not be performed. To assign V/J genes and CDR3, sequences were annotated against IMGT germline references using PyIR, a Python wrapper for IgBLAST v1.9. Reads were removed for weak V/J assignments (E-value above 1e-6), missing CDR3, stop codons, out-of-frame junctions, or ambiguous translated residues. V3J clonotypes were defined as sequences sharing an identical inferred V gene, J gene, and CDR3 amino acid sequence. Percentage overlap between repertoires was computed as shared unique clonotypes divided by the size of the smaller repertoire. Richness of each repertoire was evaluated using RTK rarefaction, the Chao1 estimator, and Recon v2.1 estimates of unobserved clonotypes. Generation probabilities for all TCRbeta clonotypes obtained by the gDNA method from a handful of donors were computed using OLGA. TCRdb limited this immuneACCESS table to in-frame rearrangements with V and J called. A share of clones is missing; checked studies link under half to unresolved V genes, and the rest is unexplained. That table gives V, J and clone size, and the DNA gave D and trimming. Within this sample are hundreds of thousands of clones, with about 95% of them counted one time only. The leading ten clones occupy approximately 0.11% of the sample.

General conclusions and limits of the study: Rarefaction of sorted-subset datasets indicated incomplete sequencing despite the large sequencing depth. Based on pairwise subsampling, the degree of clonotype sharing among donors was expected to be affected by sequencing depth. The small number of donors limited the genetic and exposure-history diversity represented. When a handful of donors were compared, the shared fraction of clonotypes was about 5% for naive CD4, less than 4% for naive CD8, 2% to 2.5% for memory CD4, and approximately 0.4% for memory CD8. Clonotypes shared by all four sorted-subset donors showed higher generation probabilities than non-shared clonotypes. Only blood was sampled, and tissue TCR repertoires likely differ from those in blood. Larger estimated clonotype richness was generally found for naive subsets than for memory subsets.

The specimen was naive CD8+ T cells sorted from blood. The cell subset or site label on this specimen signifies: CD45RA+CCR7+. The receptor comes from a woman aged 25 to 45 in good health. The sequence is built from TRBV27 and TRBJ2-3, and TRBD1 aligns with 10 junction nucleotides. The CDR3 region has the sequence CASTFGTGGTDTQYF. The bases are TGTGCCAGCACCTTCGGGACAGGGGGCACAGATACGCAGTATTTT.